This T cell receptor beta chain was documented in a study of T cell clonotyping in hematopoietic cell transplantation. At the level of the study: Recipient samples before transplant were obtained post-cytoreduction. The study's findings and limits: Graft donor and pretransplant recipient Inverse Simpson Index values predicted broader posttransplant TCR diversity. At the given depth, recipient repertoires were over 95% de novo clonotypes.

Time point indicated: recipient sample about 28 days before transplant, after cytoreduction. Recipient blood drawn about 28 days pretransplant and days 30, 100, 180 after. A remark on this clone: The antigen remains unidentified.

Method: immunoSEQ multiplex PCR; TCRdb's copy keeps in-frame clones and lacks some. The table includes some 16,000 clones, 93% detected once. With 5 bases removed from V and 3 bases from J, the gap between germline ends came to 4 bases. The CDR3 totals 11 residues. Germline CDR1 and CDR2: MDHEN and SYDVKM. The chain has TRBV28 and TRBJ1-1, with D unclear. The sequence was obtained from a man in his late teens or twenties with biphenotypic leukemia. Some clones in this sample may be carry-over from other donors' samples. This specimen consisted of peripheral blood mononuclear cells, obtained before stem cell transplant. The CDR3 region is CASSLYTEAFF. As DNA, the CDR3 is TGTGCCAGCAGTCTTTACACTGAAGCTTTCTTT.